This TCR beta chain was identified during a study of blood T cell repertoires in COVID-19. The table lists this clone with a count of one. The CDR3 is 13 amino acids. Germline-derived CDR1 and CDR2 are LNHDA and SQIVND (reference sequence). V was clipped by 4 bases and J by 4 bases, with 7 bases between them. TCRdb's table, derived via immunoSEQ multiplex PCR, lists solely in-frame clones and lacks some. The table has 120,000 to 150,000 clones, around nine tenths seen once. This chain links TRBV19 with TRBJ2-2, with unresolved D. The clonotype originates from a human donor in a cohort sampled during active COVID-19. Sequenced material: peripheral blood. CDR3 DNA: TGTGCCAGTAGTACCTGGAGCACCGGGGAGCTGTTTTTT. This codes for CASSTWSTGELFF.